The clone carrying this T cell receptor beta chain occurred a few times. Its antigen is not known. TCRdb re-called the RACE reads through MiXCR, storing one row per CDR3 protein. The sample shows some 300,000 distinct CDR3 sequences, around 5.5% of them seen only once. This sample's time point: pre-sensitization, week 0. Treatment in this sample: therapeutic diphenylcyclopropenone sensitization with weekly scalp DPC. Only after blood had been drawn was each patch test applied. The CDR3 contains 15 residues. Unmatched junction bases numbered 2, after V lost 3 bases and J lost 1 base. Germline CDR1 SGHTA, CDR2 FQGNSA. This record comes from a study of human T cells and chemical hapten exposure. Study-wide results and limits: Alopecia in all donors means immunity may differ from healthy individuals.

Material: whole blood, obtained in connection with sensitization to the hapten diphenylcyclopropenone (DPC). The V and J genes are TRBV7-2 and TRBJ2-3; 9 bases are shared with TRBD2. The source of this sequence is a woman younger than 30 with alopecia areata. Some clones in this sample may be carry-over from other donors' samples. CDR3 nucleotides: TGTGCCAGCAGCTTTAGCGGGGGAGGCACAGATACGCAGTATTTT. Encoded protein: CASSFSGGGTDTQYF.